This T cell receptor (beta chain) derives from a study of cytomegalovirus exposure and HLA in healthy donors. A multiplex PCR was run with 60 Vbeta primers and 13 Jbeta primers. The data were produced by immunoSEQ multiplex PCR, yet TCRdb's version contains in-frame clones alone and is incomplete. The profile shows 85,000 to 100,000 clones, about four fifths of them singletons. This CDR3 has 16 amino acids. Germline loops: CDR1 LNHDA, CDR2 SQIVND (reference sequence). The trim removed 5 bases at V and 6 bases at J, leaving 10 bases unmatched. The V call is TRBV19, the J call TRBJ1-6, with 7 positions matching TRBD1. The specimen was PBMCs. The TCR sequence derives from a male donor in good health and CMV-seropositive. CDR3 bases: TGTGCCAGTAGTGCTGGGATCAACAGGGGTAATTCACCCCTCCACTTT. Translated, it gives CASSAGINRGNSPLHF.